This TCR beta chain was retrieved from a study of shared clonotypes between healthy human individuals. CDR3 length equals 14 residues. V dropped 0 bases and J dropped 3 bases, with 7 bases sitting between them. Germline V lookup: CDR1 SGDLS, CDR2 YYNGEE. Data came from immunoSEQ multiplex PCR; TCRdb stores just in-frame clones and leaves some out. The sample holds more than 2 million clones, around 93% seen once. A remark on this clone: At the DNA level, this CDR3 is encoded by other sequences in the same sample as well.

CD45RO-negative CD8 cells positively selected for CCR7 made up the naive population, which excluded terminally differentiated effector memory CD45RA+ cells. The chain combines TRBV9 with TRBJ1-5; TRBD1 might be the D (6 bases). What was sequenced was naive CD8+ T cells from PBMCs. The origin of this receptor is a man aged 18-30 years in good health. Some clones in this sample may be carry-over from other donors' samples. The CDR3 spells CASSVGQDNQPQHF. The CDR3 DNA follows: TGTGCCAGCAGCGTAGGACAGGACAATCAGCCCCAGCATTTT.